This T cell receptor (beta chain) was sequenced for a study of human T cells and chemical hapten exposure. One entry per CDR3 protein, called by TCRdb with MiXCR from the RACE reads. The sample consists of fewer than 85,000 distinct CDR3 sequences, around 9.4% of them appearing once. V lost 11 bases, J lost 0 bases, and 4 bases stayed unmatched. The CDR3 is 15 amino acids. CDR1 ENHRY and CDR2 SYGVKD come from the germline V gene. This clonotype was detected only a few times. No antigen is known for it. Study-wide results and caveats: Following DPC sensitization, TCRs present above 1 in 1000 frequency showed no change.

Regarding time point: healthy volunteer bleed at 6 weeks. Unfractionated whole blood was the source of the extracted total RNA. The chain carries TRBV10-3 and TRBJ2-3; TRBD2 agrees at 14 bases. The sequenced sample consisted of whole blood. The receptor's source is a female donor in good health. Some clones in this sample may be carry-over from other donors' samples. DNA of the CDR3: TGTGCCGTGGGGACTAGCGGGGGAAGCACAGATACGCAGTATTTT. It is translated as CAVGTSGGSTDTQYF.